This TCR beta chain is from a study of blood T cell repertoires in COVID-19. Turning to the study itself: Material from acute and convalescent COVID-19 was sourced from the United States, Italy and Spain. The cDNA or gDNA used as material had been derived from T cells, B-cell-depleted T cells, or PBMCs.

Under the authors' procedure: The assay estimated nucleated cells by amplifying reference gene primers. Sequencing used immunoSEQ multiplex PCR; TCRdb keeps in-frame clones, though not all of them. V, J and clone size reflect that table, while D and trimming were determined from the DNA. The sample lists just under 150,000 clones, 84% occurring once. Germline lookup yields CDR1 MNHEY and CDR2 SVGAGI. The V end lost 1 base, the J end lost 4 bases, and 10 bases lay between the germline ends. The CDR3 consists of 14 residues. Input material: peripheral blood. The genes are TRBV6-5 and TRBJ1-1; D perhaps matches TRBD1 (5 bases). The clonotype was recovered from a human donor in a cohort sampled during active COVID-19. The CDR3 is CASSYLGQGTEAFF. CDR3 DNA sequence: TGTGCCAGCAGTTACTTGGGGCAGGGCACTGAAGCTTTCTTT.